Included here is one TCR beta chain sequence, with context. As originally analysed: By means of reference gene primer amplification, nucleated cell counts were estimated. Profiling relied on immunoSEQ multiplex PCR, and the TCRdb table lists in-frame clones only, not all of them. V and J calls plus clone size are reproduced from that table; the DNA served to infer D and trimming. Seen here are 250,000 or so clones, roughly 89% observed once, and the top ten hold less than 2%. Per the germline V gene, CDR1 is SEHNR and CDR2 is FQNEAQ (reference sequence). V gave up 8 bases and J gave up 0 bases, with 8 bases separating them. This CDR3 is built from 13 residues. These data belong to a study of blood T cell repertoires in COVID-19. Study details: From T cells, B-cell-depleted T cells, or PBMCs came the material, which was cDNA or gDNA.

The source is a woman between 40 and 55 years old who had recovered from COVID-19. The sample taken for sequencing was peripheral blood. The rearrangement joins TRBV7-9 to TRBJ1-3; D call uncertain. CDR3 bases: TGTGCCAGCCGGGAGAACTCTGGAAACACCATATATTTT. Protein sequence: CASRENSGNTIYF.